One and the same sample provided the 9 T cell receptor beta chains below, sequenced in a study of lymphopenia after photon versus proton radiotherapy (dated 2019 in TCRdb). The library came from the immunoSEQ multiplex PCR assay. TCRdb retrieved this table from immuneACCESS and kept in-frame rearrangements only. Not all clones are present; in checked studies, unresolved V genes account for under half, and no reason is known for the remainder. For this sample the table gives about 42,000 clones, of which around four fifths were detected only once. The ten largest clones take up about 24% of the sample. Sequenced material: peripheral blood, taken from a patient treated with proton-based radiotherapy. These receptors were taken from a woman between 70 and 85 years old with pancreatic cancer.

The chain carries TRBV7-9 and TRBJ2-3; a possible D gene is TRBD1 (6 bases). Germline V gene data show CDR1 as SEHNR and CDR2 as FQNEAQ (reference sequence). CDR3 length equals 15 residues. The ends were cut back, 1 base at V and 2 bases at J, with 10 bases in the middle. CDR3 bases: TGTGCCAGCAGCTTAGTACAGGGACCCACAGATACGCAGTATTTT. Protein product: CASSLVQGPTDTQYF.

V and J are TRBV7-9 and TRBJ2-3; D perhaps matches TRBD2 (5 bases). The CDR3 runs to 16 residues. CDR1 and CDR2 (germline): SEHNR, FQNEAQ (reference sequence). V lost 5 bases, J lost 2 bases, and 17 bases lay in between. The CDR3 DNA sequence: TGTGCCAGCAGCCCCGGAGTAGCGATTCACACAGATACGCAGTATTTT. This codes for CASSPGVAIHTDTQYF.

CDR3 in DNA: TGTGCCAGCAGGAGCGGGACTAGATTATCGGAGACCCAGTACTTC. Protein sequence: CASRSGTRLSETQYF. V gene TRBV6-6 combines with J gene TRBJ2-5; 8 bases align to TRBD2. CDR3 length: 15 residues. J gave up 5 bases and V 6 bases, and 11 bases lay outside the gene matches. Germline V gene sequence: CDR1 MNHNY, CDR2 SVGAGI (reference sequence).

This clone was detected a few times. The gene calls are TRBV5-6 and TRBJ2-3; D gene uncertain. This CDR3 is 15 amino acids long. CDR1 and CDR2 (germline): SGHDT, YYEEEE. Trimming removed 2 bases from V and 6 bases from J, with 16 bases in between. CDR3 sequence: CASSLAYGVGDTQYF. DNA for the CDR3: TGTGCCAGCAGCTTAGCTTACGGAGTAGGGGATACGCAGTATTTT.

The J gene is TRBJ1-5, the V gene TRBV7-9; D is undetermined. The germline CDR1 and CDR2 sequences are SEHNR and FQNEAQ (reference sequence). Trimming shortened V by 5 bases and J by 0 bases, and 8 bases separated the two germline ends. CDR3 length: 14 residues. The CDR3 region is CASSADNSNQPQHF. CDR3 nucleotide sequence: TGTGCCAGCAGCGCAGACAATAGCAATCAGCCCCAGCATTTT. The whole variable domain, filled in from reference TRBV7-9 and TRBJ1-5, reads DTGVSQNPRHKITKRGQNVTFRCDPISEHNRLYWYRQTLGQGPEFLTYFQNEAQLEKSRLLSDRFSAERPKGSFSTLEIQRTEQGDSAMYLCASSADNSNQPQHFGDGTRLSIL.

The V call is TRBV5-4, the J call TRBJ2-2; 7 positions agree with TRBD2. The V segment lost 2 bases and the J segment 4 bases; nucleotides outside the gene matches: 8. The CDR3 extends over 16 amino acids. The germline gives CDR1 SGHNT, CDR2 YYREEE (reference sequence). The CDR3 nucleotides read TGTGCCAGCAGCTTCGGACTAGACGGAAGCACCGGGGAGCTGTTTTTT. Its protein product is CASSFGLDGSTGELFF.

The rearrangement links TRBV10-3 to TRBJ1-2, with a possible D match to TRBD1 (6 bases). The V and J ends lost 9 bases and 4 bases respectively, with 15 bases between them. The CDR3 is 13 residues long. CDR1 and CDR2 from the germline V gene are ENHRY and SYGVKD. CDR3 region: CAIYAGGAYGYTF. In DNA form, the CDR3 reads TGTGCCATTTATGCTGGGGGGGCCTATGGCTACACCTTC.

The sample holds a few counts of this clone. J is TRBJ1-5 and V is TRBV9, with 8 bases fitting TRBD1. Germline assignment: CDR1 SGDLS and CDR2 YYNGEE. V lost 4 bases and J lost 6; bases outside the gene matches: 3. This CDR3 spans 13 amino acids. The CDR3 nucleotides are TGTGCCAGCAGCATCGACAGGGGTCAGCCCCAGCATTTT. This encodes CASSIDRGQPQHF. The variable domain in full, with the rest retrieved from reference TRBV9 and TRBJ1-5, is DSGVTQTPKHLITATGQRVTLRCSPRSGDLSVYWYQQSLDQGLQFLIQYYNGEERAKGNILERFSAQQFPDLHSELNLSSLELGDSALYFCASSIDRGQPQHFGDGTRLSIL.

This chain uses TRBV27 with TRBJ2-7; D is possibly TRBD1 (5 bases). The CDR3 totals 15 residues. Trimming left V 5 bases short and J 4 bases short, with 18 bases between. CDR1 MNHEY and CDR2 SMNVEV come from the germline V gene (reference sequence). CDR3: CASSQGALSNYEQYF. The CDR3 coding sequence is TGTGCCAGCAGTCAAGGGGCTCTTTCGAATTACGAGCAGTACTTC.